Sequencing of this T cell receptor (beta chain) was carried out in a study of blood T cell repertoires in COVID-19. About the study: Acute and convalescent COVID-19 specimens originated in the United States, Italy and Spain. PBMCs, B-cell-depleted T cells, or T cells were the source of the cDNA or gDNA that made up the material.

In the source study's methods: Researchers report that nucleated cell counts were estimated from reference gene primer amplification. TCRdb's table, derived via immunoSEQ multiplex PCR, lists solely in-frame clones and lacks some. V and J calls and clone size are copied from that table; D and trimming were computed from the DNA. The data contain nearly 35,000 clones, approximately 80% of them singletons. This clone was seen just once. CDR1 and CDR2 from the germline V gene are LGHDT and YNNKEL (reference sequence). The CDR3 runs 16 residues. The V end was cut by 1 base, the J end by 4 bases, with 13 bases between.

The genes are TRBV3-1 (or the pseudogene TRBV3-2) and TRBJ2-2; D gene ambiguous. Specimen: peripheral blood. The receptor comes from a woman in her fifties or sixties with acute or convalescent COVID-19. CDR3: CASSQARIYSTGELFF. CDR3 DNA sequence: TGTGCCAGCAGCCAAGCGAGAATTTACAGCACCGGGGAGCTGTTTTTT.